The 15 T cell receptor beta chains below come from one sample, sequenced in a study of cytomegalovirus exposure and HLA in healthy donors. PCR employed 60 Vbeta and 13 Jbeta primers. The repertoire was sequenced with immunoSEQ multiplex PCR; TCRdb's copy has only in-frame clones and lacks some. The table lists roughly 130,000 clones, 80% of them singletons. What was sequenced was PBMCs. The receptors originated from a middle-aged man in good health and CMV-seronegative.

The chain combines TRBV28 with TRBJ2-6, with D uncertain. CDR1 is MDHEN and CDR2 is SYDVKM in the germline V gene. V shed 8 bases and J shed 4 bases, with 3 bases lying between them. The CDR3 extends over 11 amino acids. The CDR3 nucleotides are TGTGCCAGCGGCGGGGCCAACGTCCTGACTTTC. The encoded protein is CASGGANVLTF.

CDR3 loop: CAAGAGANPSNEQFF. In DNA, the CDR3 is TGTGCAGCTGGGGCAGGGGCCAACCCTTCCAATGAGCAGTTCTTC. The V call is TRBV7-9, the J call TRBJ2-1; possible D gene TRBD1, 6 bases. CDR1 and CDR2 from the germline V gene are SEHNR and FQNEAQ (reference sequence). This CDR3 is 15 amino acids long. The entire variable domain, with the rest obtained from reference TRBV7-9 and TRBJ2-1, is as follows: DTGVSQNPRHKITKRGQNVTFRCDPISEHNRLYWYRQTLGQGPEFLTYFQNEAQLEKSRLLSDRFSAERPKGSFSTLEIQRTEQGDSAMYLCAAGAGANPSNEQFFGPGTRLTVL.

The chain recombines TRBV5-1 with TRBJ2-1; 7 bases are a match to TRBD1. Germline-derived CDR1 and CDR2 are SGHRS and YFSETQ. The CDR3 spans 16 residues. Unmatched junction bases numbered 6, after V lost 1 base and J lost 2 bases. The CDR3 protein is CASSLTPGGTYNEQFF. CDR3 bases: TGCGCCAGCAGCTTGACGCCAGGGGGAACCTACAATGAGCAGTTCTTC. Full variable domain (remainder filled in from reference TRBV5-1 and TRBJ2-1): KAGVTQTPRYLIKTRGQQVTLSCSPISGHRSVSWYQQTPGQGLQFLFEYFSETQRNKGNFPGRFSGRQFSNSRSEMNVSTLELGDSALYLCASSLTPGGTYNEQFFGPGTRLTVL.

This chain connects TRBV11-2 to TRBJ2-7; the match to TRBD2 covers 8 bases. The V gene's germline CDR1 is SGHAT and CDR2 FQNNGV. The CDR3 contains 14 residues. The V gene end was trimmed by 6 bases and the J gene end by 1 base; junction bases not matched to a gene: 5. For the CDR3, the DNA is TGTGCCAGCAGAAGGACTAGCACATCCTACGAGCAGTACTTC. It codes for CASRRTSTSYEQYF.

This clone was seen a handful of times. The chain links TRBV10-2 to TRBJ2-3; the D gene is possibly TRBD2 (5 bases). Trimming stripped 2 bases from V and 1 base from J, with 7 bases between. CDR1 and CDR2 from the germline V gene are WSHSY and SAAADI. The CDR3 spans 14 residues. The CDR3 region has the DNA TGCGCCAGCAGTGAGGTCGGGGGCACAGATACGCAGTATTTT. This encodes CASSEVGGTDTQYF.

The chain has TRBV10-2 and TRBJ1-5; weak D call: TRBD1 (5 bases). The CDR3 runs 16 residues. Germline CDR1 is WSHSY and CDR2 is SAAADI. Trimming took off 0 bases at V and 6 bases at J, with 15 bases between the two ends. The CDR3 is CASSESRLQVGQPQHF. CDR3 nucleotide sequence: TGCGCCAGCAGTGAGTCGAGGTTACAGGTGGGTCAGCCCCAGCATTTT.

V is TRBV6-6 and J is TRBJ1-5, with 8 nucleotides matching TRBD1. From germline, CDR1 is MNHNY and CDR2 SVGAGI (reference sequence). The length of the CDR3 is 16 residues. J lost 7 bases, V lost 7 bases, and 15 bases had no gene match. The CDR3 loop reads CASKSGQTGDNQPQHF. The CDR3 nucleotides read TGTGCCAGCAAAAGCGGCCAGACAGGGGATAACCAGCCCCAGCATTTT.

This clone was detected only a few times. The sample has other DNA sequences that encode this CDR3 too. The gene calls are TRBV6-1 and TRBJ2-5; 10 bases line up with TRBD2. This CDR3 spans 15 amino acids. V lost 1 base, J lost 3 bases, and 2 bases stayed unmatched. Per germline, CDR1 MNHNS and CDR2 SASEGT. Here the CDR3 reads CASSEGGLAEETQYF. DNA of the CDR3: TGTGCCAGCAGTGAAGGAGGACTAGCGGAAGAGACCCAGTACTTC.

The CDR3 here is CASSLVLTGRPDYEQYF. CDR3 nucleotides: TGCGCCAGCAGCTTGGTTCTAACAGGGCGTCCAGACTACGAGCAGTACTTC. The chain carries TRBV5-1 and TRBJ2-7; D might be TRBD1 (6 bases). This CDR3 contains 17 residues. The germline V gene has CDR1 SGHRS and CDR2 YFSETQ. With 0 bases removed from V and 3 bases from J, the gap between germline ends came to 19 bases. Drawing the rest from reference TRBV5-1 and TRBJ2-7, the complete variable domain is KAGVTQTPRYLIKTRGQQVTLSCSPISGHRSVSWYQQTPGQGLQFLFEYFSETQRNKGNFPGRFSGRQFSNSRSEMNVSTLELGDSALYLCASSLVLTGRPDYEQYFGPGTRLTVT.

This sequence joins TRBV28 and TRBJ2-5, with D perhaps matching TRBD2 (6 bases). The CDR3 consists of 16 residues. Germline lookup yields CDR1 MDHEN and CDR2 SYDVKM. The V gene lost 6 bases and the J gene lost 2 bases, with 19 bases spanning the gap. The CDR3 sequence: CASRGGLGHPQETQYF. The CDR3 DNA is TGTGCCAGCAGGGGAGGTTTAGGACACCCGCAAGAGACCCAGTACTTC.

The chain couples TRBV29-1 to TRBJ2-3; D may be TRBD2 (5 bases). The CDR3 is made up of 15 amino acids. Germline CDR1 is SQVTM and CDR2 is ANQGSEA. Deletions cut 7 bases from V and 0 bases from J, with 17 bases between. CDR3 DNA sequence: TGCAGCGCCCCTTGGGCGGGTGGTAGCACAGATACGCAGTATTTT. It is translated as CSAPWAGGSTDTQYF.

The chain uses TRBV6-4 and TRBJ1-2; D call uncertain. Germline CDR1 MRHNA, CDR2 SNTAGT. The CDR3 consists of 13 residues. The V end lost 0 bases, the J end lost 8 bases, and 10 bases lay between the germline ends. CDR3 sequence (DNA): TGTGCCAGCAGTGACTCGGGCAGGTGGGGCTACACCTTC. Translating it yields CASSDSGRWGYTF.

The rearrangement joins TRBV2 to TRBJ1-4; no clear D. Germline CDR1 reads SNHLY; CDR2 reads FYNNEI. V shed 6 bases and J shed 0 bases, with 11 bases lying between them. The CDR3 runs to 15 residues. The CDR3 DNA follows: TGTGCCAGCAGCGAGCGGGCCGCAACTAATGAAAAACTGTTTTTT. It codes for CASSERAATNEKLFF.

V gene TRBV6-6 combines with J gene TRBJ2-7; D is possibly TRBD2 (5 bases). There are 14 residues in the CDR3. V lost 8 bases, J lost 2 bases, and 16 bases lay in between. CDR1 and CDR2 (germline): MNHNY, SVGAGI (reference sequence). CDR3 region: CASRSSDGTYEQYF. The CDR3 DNA sequence: TGTGCCAGCCGATCGTCCGACGGGACCTACGAGCAGTACTTC.

The chain links TRBV4-1 to TRBJ2-5, with 8 bases that match TRBD1. The CDR3 extends over 15 amino acids. With V trimmed by 0 bases and J by 4 bases, 4 bases remained unmatched. Germline V gives CDR1 MGHRA, CDR2 YSYEKL. The chain's CDR3 is CASSQDGQGAETQYF. CDR3 sequence (DNA): TGCGCCAGCAGCCAAGATGGACAGGGAGCAGAGACCCAGTACTTC.